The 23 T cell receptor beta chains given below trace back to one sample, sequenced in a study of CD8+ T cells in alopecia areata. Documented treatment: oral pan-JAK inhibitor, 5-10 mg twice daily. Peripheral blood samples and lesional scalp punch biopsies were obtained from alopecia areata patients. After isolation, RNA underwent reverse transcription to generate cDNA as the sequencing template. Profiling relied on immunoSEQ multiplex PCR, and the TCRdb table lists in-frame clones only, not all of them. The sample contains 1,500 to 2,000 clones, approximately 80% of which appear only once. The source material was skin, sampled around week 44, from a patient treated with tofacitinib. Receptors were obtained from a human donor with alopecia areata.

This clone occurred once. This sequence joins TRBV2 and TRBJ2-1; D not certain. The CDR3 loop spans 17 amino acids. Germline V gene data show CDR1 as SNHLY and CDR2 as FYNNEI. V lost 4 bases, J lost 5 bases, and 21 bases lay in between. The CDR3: CASSGWKASPWNNEQFF. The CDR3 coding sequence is TGTGCCAGCAGTGGTTGGAAGGCTTCCCCTTGGAACAATGAGCAGTTCTTC.

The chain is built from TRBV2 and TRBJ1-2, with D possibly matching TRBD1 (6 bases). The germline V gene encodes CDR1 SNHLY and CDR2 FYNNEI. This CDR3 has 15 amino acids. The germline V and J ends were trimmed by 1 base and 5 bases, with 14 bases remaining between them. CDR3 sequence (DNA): TGTGCCAGCAGTGAAGTCGGGGGCCCCGCTTATGGCTACACCTTC. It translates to CASSEVGGPAYGYTF.

Written as DNA, the CDR3 is TGTGCCAGCAGGGGCAGAAACTATGGCTACACCTTC. Translated, it gives CASRGRNYGYTF. The chain employs TRBV6-5 and TRBJ1-2, with D hard to call. The CDR3 length is 12 residues. With 6 bases removed from V and 2 bases from J, the gap between germline ends came to 7 bases. Germline CDR1 MNHEY, CDR2 SVGAGI.

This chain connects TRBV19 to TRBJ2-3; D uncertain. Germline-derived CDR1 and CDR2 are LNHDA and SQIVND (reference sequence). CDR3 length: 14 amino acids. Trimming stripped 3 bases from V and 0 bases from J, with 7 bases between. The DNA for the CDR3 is TGTGCCAGTAGTATCGGTACTAGCACAGATACGCAGTATTTT. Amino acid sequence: CASSIGTSTDTQYF.

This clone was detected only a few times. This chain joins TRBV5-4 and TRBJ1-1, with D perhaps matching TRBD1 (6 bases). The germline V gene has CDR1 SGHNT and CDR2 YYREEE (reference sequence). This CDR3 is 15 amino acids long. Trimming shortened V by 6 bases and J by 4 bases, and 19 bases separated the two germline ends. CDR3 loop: CASTPEGGWGTEAFF. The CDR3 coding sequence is TGTGCCAGCACCCCGGAGGGGGGTTGGGGCACTGAAGCTTTCTTT.

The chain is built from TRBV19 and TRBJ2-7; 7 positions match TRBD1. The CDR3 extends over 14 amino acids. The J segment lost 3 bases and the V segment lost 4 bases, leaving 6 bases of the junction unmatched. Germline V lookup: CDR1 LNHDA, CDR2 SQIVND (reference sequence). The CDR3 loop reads CASSKQGTYYEQYF. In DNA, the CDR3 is TGTGCCAGTAGTAAACAGGGGACCTACTACGAGCAGTACTTC. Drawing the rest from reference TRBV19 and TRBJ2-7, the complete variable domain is DGGITQSPKYLFRKEGQNVTLSCEQNLNHDAMYWYRQDPGQGLRLIYYSQIVNDFQKGDIAEGYSVSREKKESFPLTVTSAQKNPTAFYLCASSKQGTYYEQYFGPGTRLTVT.

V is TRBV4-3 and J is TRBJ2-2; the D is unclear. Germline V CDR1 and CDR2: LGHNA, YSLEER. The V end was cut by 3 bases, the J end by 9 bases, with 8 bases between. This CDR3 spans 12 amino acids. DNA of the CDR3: TGCGCCAGCAGCCAGGACGTCAGGGAGCTGTTTTTT. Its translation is CASSQDVRELFF.

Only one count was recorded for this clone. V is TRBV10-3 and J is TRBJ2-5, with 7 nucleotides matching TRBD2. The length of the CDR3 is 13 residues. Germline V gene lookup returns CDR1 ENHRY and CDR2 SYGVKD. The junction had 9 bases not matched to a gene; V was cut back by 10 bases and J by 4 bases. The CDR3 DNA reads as TGTGCCAGCTCGCGGGGGAGTAGAGAGACCCAGTACTTC. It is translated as CASSRGSRETQYF.

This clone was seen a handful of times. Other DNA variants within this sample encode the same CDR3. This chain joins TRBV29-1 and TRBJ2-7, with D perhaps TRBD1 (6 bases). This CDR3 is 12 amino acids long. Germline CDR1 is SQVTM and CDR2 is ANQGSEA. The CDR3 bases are TGCACTCCCCGGGACAAGTTGAGGGAGCAGTACTTC. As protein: CTPRDKLREQYF.

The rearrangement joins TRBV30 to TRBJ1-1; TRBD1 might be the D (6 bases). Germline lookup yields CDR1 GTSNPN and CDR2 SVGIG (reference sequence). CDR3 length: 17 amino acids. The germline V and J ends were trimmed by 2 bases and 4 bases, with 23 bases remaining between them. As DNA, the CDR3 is TGTGCCTGGAGTTCCCTTATGTTTGGGGGGGCGGGCACTGAAGCTTTCTTT. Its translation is CAWSSLMFGGAGTEAFF.

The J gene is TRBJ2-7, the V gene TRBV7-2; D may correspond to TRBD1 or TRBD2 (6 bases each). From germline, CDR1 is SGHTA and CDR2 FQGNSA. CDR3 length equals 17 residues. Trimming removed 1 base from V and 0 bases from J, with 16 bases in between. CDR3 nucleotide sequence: TGTGCCAGCAGCTTAGTAGGTGGGGGGCAGAGCTCCTACGAGCAGTACTTC. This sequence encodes CASSLVGGGQSSYEQYF.

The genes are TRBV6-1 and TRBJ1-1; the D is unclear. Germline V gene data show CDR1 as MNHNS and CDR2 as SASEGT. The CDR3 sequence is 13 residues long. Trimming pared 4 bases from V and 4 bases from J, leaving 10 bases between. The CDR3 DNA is TGTGCCAGCAGTGTTGCCCGAGGCACTGAAGCTTTCTTT. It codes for CASSVARGTEAFF.

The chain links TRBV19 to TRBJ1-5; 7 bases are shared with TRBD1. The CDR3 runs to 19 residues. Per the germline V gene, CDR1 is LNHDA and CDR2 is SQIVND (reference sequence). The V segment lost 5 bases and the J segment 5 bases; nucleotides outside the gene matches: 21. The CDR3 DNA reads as TGTGCCAGTAGTCCAACAGGGGAACAGGGGAGGTGGAGCGATCAGCCCCAGCATTTT. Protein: CASSPTGEQGRWSDQPQHF. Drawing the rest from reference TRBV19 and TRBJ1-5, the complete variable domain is DGGITQSPKYLFRKEGQNVTLSCEQNLNHDAMYWYRQDPGQGLRLIYYSQIVNDFQKGDIAEGYSVSREKKESFPLTVTSAQKNPTAFYLCASSPTGEQGRWSDQPQHFGDGTRLSIL.

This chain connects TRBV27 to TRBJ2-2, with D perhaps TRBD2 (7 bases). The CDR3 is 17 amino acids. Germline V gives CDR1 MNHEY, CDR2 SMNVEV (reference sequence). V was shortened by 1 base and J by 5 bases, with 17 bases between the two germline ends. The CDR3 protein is CASSLLARGPTTGELFF. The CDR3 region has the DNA TGTGCCAGCAGTTTATTGGCGCGGGGGCCGACTACCGGGGAGCTGTTTTTT.

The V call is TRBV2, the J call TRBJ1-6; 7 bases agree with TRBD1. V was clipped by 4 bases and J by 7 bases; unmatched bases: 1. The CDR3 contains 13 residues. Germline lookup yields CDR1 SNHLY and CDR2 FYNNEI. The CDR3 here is CASSGDSNSPLHF. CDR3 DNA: TGTGCCAGCAGTGGGGACAGCAATTCACCCCTCCACTTT.

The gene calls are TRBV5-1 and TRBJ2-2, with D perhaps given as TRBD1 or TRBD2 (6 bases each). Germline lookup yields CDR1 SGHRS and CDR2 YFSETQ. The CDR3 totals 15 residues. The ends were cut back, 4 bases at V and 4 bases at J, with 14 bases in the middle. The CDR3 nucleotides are TGCGCCAGCAGCGGAGGGGGGTTGGCCACCGGGGAGCTGTTTTTT. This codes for CASSGGGLATGELFF.

The CDR3 DNA reads TGTGCTAGTGGTCAGAGGACAGGCCCCTACGAGCAGTACTTC. This encodes CASGQRTGPYEQYF. The J gene is TRBJ2-7, the V gene TRBV12-5, with 7 bases aligning to TRBD1. The CDR3 is 14 residues long. Unmatched junction bases numbered 6, after V lost 5 bases and J lost 2 bases. CDR1 LGHNT and CDR2 FRNRAP come from the germline V gene.

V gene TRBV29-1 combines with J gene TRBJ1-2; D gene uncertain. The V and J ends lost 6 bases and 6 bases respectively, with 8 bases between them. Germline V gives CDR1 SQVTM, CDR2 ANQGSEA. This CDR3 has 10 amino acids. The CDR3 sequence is CSVITDGYTF. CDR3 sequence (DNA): TGCAGCGTGATTACAGATGGCTACACCTTC.

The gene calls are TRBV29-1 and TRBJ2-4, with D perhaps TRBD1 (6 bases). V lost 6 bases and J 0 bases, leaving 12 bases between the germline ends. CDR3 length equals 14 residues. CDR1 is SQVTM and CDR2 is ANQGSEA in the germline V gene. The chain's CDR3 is CSVRQALAKNIQYF. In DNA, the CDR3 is TGCAGCGTCAGACAGGCTTTAGCCAAAAACATTCAGTACTTC. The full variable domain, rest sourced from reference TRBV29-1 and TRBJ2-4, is SAVISQKPSRDICQRGTSLTIQCQVDSQVTMMFWYRQQPGQSLTLIATANQGSEATYESGFVIDKFPISRPNLTFSTLTVSNMSPEDSSIYLCSVRQALAKNIQYFGAGTRLSVL.

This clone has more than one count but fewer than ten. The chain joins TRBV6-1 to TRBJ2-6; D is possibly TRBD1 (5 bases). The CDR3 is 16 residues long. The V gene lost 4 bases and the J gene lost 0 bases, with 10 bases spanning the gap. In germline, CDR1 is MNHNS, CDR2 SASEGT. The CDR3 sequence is CASSGRTHSGANVLTF. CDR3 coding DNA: TGTGCCAGCAGTGGACGGACACACTCTGGGGCCAACGTCCTGACTTTC.

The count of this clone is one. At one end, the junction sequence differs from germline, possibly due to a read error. The CDR3 DNA sequence: TGTGCCAGCGGCAATGGCCGGAGCACTCAGCCCCAGCATTTT. Translation gives CASGNGRSTQPQHF. The rearrangement uses TRBV2 and TRBJ1-5; D not certain. The CDR3 is made up of 14 amino acids. The V gene's germline CDR1 is SNHLY and CDR2 FYNNEI.

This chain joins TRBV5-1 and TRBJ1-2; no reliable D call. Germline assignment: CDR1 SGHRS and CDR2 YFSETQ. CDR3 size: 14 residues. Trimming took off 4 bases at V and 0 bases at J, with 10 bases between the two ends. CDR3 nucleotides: TGCGCCAGCAGCCCATCCGGGGCTAACTATGGCTACACCTTC. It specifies CASSPSGANYGYTF.

CDR3 loop: CASSRDRGDVGELFF. Here the CDR3 DNA reads TGCGCCAGCAGCCGTGACAGGGGCGATGTTGGGGAGCTGTTTTTT. V is TRBV5-1 and J is TRBJ2-2; TRBD1 matches at 8 bases. Germline lookup yields CDR1 SGHRS and CDR2 YFSETQ. CDR3 length: 15 residues. The trim removed 4 bases at V and 8 bases at J, leaving 10 bases unmatched.